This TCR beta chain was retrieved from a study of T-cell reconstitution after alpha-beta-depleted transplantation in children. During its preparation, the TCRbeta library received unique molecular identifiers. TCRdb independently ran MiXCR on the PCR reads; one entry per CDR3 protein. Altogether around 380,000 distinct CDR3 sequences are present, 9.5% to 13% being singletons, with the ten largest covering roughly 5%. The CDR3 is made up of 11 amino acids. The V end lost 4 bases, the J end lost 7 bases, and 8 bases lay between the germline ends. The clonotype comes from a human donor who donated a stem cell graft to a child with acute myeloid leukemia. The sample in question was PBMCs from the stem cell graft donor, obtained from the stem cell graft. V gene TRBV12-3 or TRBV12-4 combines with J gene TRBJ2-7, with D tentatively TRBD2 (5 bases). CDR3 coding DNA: TGTGCCAGCAGTTCTGGACTGGAGCAGTACTTC. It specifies CASSSGLEQYF.